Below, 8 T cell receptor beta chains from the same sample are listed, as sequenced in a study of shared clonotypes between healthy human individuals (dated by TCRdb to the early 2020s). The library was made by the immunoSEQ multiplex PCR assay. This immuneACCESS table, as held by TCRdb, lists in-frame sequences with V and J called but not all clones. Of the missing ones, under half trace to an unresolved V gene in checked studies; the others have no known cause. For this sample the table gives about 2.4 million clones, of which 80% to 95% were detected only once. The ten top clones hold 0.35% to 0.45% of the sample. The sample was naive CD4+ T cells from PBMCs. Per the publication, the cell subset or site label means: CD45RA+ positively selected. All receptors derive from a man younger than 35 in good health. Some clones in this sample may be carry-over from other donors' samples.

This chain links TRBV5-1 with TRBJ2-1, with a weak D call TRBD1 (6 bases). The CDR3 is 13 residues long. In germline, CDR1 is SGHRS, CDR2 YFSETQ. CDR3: CAKHRDTINEQFF. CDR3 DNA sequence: TGCGCTAAACACCGGGACACCATCAATGAGCAGTTCTTC.

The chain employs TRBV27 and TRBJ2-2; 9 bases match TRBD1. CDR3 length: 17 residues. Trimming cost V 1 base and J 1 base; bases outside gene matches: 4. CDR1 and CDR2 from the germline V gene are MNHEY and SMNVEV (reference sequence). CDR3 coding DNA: TGTGCCAGCAGTTTATTAGGGGGACAGGGGAACACCGGGGAGCTGTTTTTT. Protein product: CASSLLGGQGNTGELFF.

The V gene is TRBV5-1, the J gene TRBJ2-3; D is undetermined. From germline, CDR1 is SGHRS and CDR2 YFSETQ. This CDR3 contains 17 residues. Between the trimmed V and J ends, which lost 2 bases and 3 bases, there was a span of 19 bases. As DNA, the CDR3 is TGCGCCAGCAGCTTATCCCCACTTGGCCCCAGGACAGATACGCAGTATTTT. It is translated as CASSLSPLGPRTDTQYF.

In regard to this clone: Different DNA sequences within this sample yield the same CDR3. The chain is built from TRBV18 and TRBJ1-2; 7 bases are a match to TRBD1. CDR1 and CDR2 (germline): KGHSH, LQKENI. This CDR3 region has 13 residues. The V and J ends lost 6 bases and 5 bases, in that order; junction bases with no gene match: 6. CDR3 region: CASSPGTDYGYTF. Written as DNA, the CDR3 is TGTGCCAGCTCGCCCGGGACAGATTATGGCTACACCTTC. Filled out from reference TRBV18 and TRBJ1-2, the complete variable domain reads NAGVMQNPRHLVRRRGQEARLRCSPMKGHSHVYWYRQLPEEGLKFMVYLQKENIIDESGMPKERFSAEFPKEGPSILRIQQVVRGDSAAYFCASSPGTDYGYTFGSGTRLTVV.

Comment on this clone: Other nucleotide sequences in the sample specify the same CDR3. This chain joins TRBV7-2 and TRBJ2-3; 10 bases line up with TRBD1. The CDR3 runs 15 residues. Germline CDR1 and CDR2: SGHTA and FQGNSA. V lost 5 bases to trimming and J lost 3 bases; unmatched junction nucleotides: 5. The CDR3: CASSLDRGPTDTQYF. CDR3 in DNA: TGTGCCAGCAGCCTAGACAGGGGGCCGACAGATACGCAGTATTTT.

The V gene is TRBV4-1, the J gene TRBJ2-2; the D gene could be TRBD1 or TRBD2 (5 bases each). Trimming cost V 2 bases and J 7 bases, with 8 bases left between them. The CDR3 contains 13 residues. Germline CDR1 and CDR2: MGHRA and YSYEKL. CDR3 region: CASSQLGVGELFF. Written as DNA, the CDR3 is TGCGCCAGCAGCCAATTGGGGGTCGGGGAGCTGTTTTTT.

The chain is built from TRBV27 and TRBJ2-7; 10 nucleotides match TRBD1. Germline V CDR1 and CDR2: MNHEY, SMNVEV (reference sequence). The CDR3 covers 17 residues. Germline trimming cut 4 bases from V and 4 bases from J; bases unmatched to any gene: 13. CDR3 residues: CASSSFGQGDSLYEQYF. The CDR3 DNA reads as TGTGCCAGCAGTTCTTTCGGACAGGGGGACTCCCTTTACGAGCAGTACTTC.

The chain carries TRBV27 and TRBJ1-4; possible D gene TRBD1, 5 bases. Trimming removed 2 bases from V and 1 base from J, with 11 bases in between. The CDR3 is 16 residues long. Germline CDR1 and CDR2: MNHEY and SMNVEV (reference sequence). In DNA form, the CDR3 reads TGTGCCAGCAGTTTAAGTCCCGACAGAACTAATGAAAAACTGTTTTTT. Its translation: CASSLSPDRTNEKLFF.